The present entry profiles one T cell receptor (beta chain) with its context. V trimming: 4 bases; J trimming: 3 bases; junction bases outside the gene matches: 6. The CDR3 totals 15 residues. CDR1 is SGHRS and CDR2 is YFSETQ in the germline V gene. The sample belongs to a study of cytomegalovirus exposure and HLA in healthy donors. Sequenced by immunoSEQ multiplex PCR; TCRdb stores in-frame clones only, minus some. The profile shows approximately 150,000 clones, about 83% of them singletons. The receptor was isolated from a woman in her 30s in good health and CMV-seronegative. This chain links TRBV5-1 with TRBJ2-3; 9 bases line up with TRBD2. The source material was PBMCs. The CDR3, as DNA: TGCGCCAGCAGCGGTCTAGCGGGGTTGACAGATACGCAGTATTTT. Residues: CASSGLAGLTDTQYF.